These T cell receptor beta chains were read from a single sample in a study of pediatric ulcerative colitis. Profiling relied on immunoSEQ multiplex PCR, and the TCRdb table lists in-frame clones only, not all of them. The table shows 59,000 or so clones, with about three quarters occurring only once. The sequencing sample was made of blood. These receptor sequences come from a boy aged 5-17 years with moderate ulcerative colitis. The CDR3 runs from the conserved cysteine through the conserved F or W. D genes are given only for firm matches. Clone size appears in some rows only: once, few, many, or a class for an expanded clone.

j_call: TRBJ2-1; d_call: TRBD2; clone_size: few; v_call: TRBV19; cdr3_aa: CASSIWGTSGRNEQFF; cdr3_nt: TGTGCCAGTAGTATCTGGGGGACTAGCGGGAGGAATGAGCAGTTCTTC
j_call: TRBJ2-3; d_call: TRBD2; clone_size: .; v_call: TRBV5-1; cdr3_aa: CASSFLMTSGSNTQYF; cdr3_nt: TGCGCCAGCAGTTTTTTAATGACTAGCGGTTCTAATACGCAGTATTTT
j_call: TRBJ2-3; d_call: TRBD2; clone_size: .; v_call: TRBV6-6; cdr3_aa: CASSPRLAEITDTQYF; cdr3_nt: TGTGCCAGCAGCCCGAGACTAGCGGAAATCACAGATACGCAGTATTTT
j_call: TRBJ1-3; d_call: .; clone_size: .; v_call: TRBV21-1; cdr3_aa: CASSSRTETNSGNTIYF; cdr3_nt: TGTGCCAGCAGCTCCCGGACAGAGACCAACTCTGGAAACACCATATATTTT
j_call: TRBJ1-4; d_call: TRBD1; clone_size: .; v_call: TRBV7-9; cdr3_aa: CASSAGQGWIEKLFF; cdr3_nt: TGTGCCAGCAGTGCCGGACAGGGCTGGATTGAAAAACTGTTTTTT
j_call: TRBJ2-3; d_call: TRBD2; clone_size: .; v_call: TRBV27; cdr3_aa: CASSLYAHGLAGGGLSTGTQYF; cdr3_nt: TGTGCCAGCAGTTTATACGCTCATGGGCTAGCGGGGGGCGGCCTGTCAACGGGTACGCAGTATTTT
j_call: TRBJ1-1; d_call: TRBD1; clone_size: .; v_call: TRBV27; cdr3_aa: CASSPGQGITEAFF; cdr3_nt: TGTGCCAGCAGTCCCGGACAGGGAATCACTGAAGCTTTCTTT
j_call: TRBJ2-1; d_call: TRBD2; clone_size: .; v_call: TRBV16; cdr3_aa: CASSRSGGEQFF; cdr3_nt: TGTGCCAGCAGCCGCAGCGGGGGTGAGCAGTTCTTC
j_call: TRBJ1-2; d_call: TRBD1; clone_size: once; v_call: TRBV6-1; cdr3_aa: CASSVGQGANLYGYTF; cdr3_nt: TGTGCCAGCAGTGTCGGACAGGGGGCAAATCTCTATGGCTACACCTTC
j_call: TRBJ2-7; d_call: TRBD2; clone_size: once; v_call: TRBV30; cdr3_aa: CAWSVGLAELGEQYF; cdr3_nt: TGTGCCTGGAGTGTGGGACTAGCGGAGTTGGGGGAGCAGTACTTC
j_call: TRBJ2-2; d_call: .; clone_size: few; v_call: TRBV7-8; cdr3_aa: CASSLVLRQPAVLFF; cdr3_nt: TGTGCCAGCAGCTTAGTTTTGCGTCAGCCGGCGGTGCTGTTTTTT
j_call: TRBJ2-5; d_call: .; clone_size: .; v_call: TRBV5-1; cdr3_aa: CASSLVGVQETQYF; cdr3_nt: TGCGCCAGCAGCTTGGTAGGGGTACAAGAGACCCAGTACTTC
j_call: TRBJ2-3; d_call: .; clone_size: .; v_call: TRBV4-2; cdr3_aa: CASSQEVGADTQYF; cdr3_nt: TGTGCCAGCAGCCAAGAGGTGGGGGCAGATACGCAGTATTTT
j_call: TRBJ1-1; d_call: .; clone_size: .; v_call: TRBV13; cdr3_aa: CASSSGTTEAFF; cdr3_nt: TGTGCCAGCAGCTCCGGGACCACTGAAGCTTTCTTT
j_call: TRBJ1-4; d_call: .; clone_size: few; v_call: TRBV5-5; cdr3_aa: CASSLFPDSKNEKLFF; cdr3_nt: TGTGCCAGCAGCTTGTTTCCGGACAGTAAAAATGAAAAACTGTTTTTT
j_call: TRBJ1-2; d_call: .; clone_size: .; v_call: TRBV7-3; cdr3_aa: CASSSYPVQATNYGYTF; cdr3_nt: TGTGCCAGCAGCTCTTACCCCGTGCAGGCGACTAACTATGGCTACACCTTC
j_call: TRBJ1-1; d_call: .; clone_size: .; v_call: TRBV4-2; cdr3_aa: CASSQVGGNTEAFF; cdr3_nt: TGTGCCAGCAGCCAAGTAGGGGGTAACACTGAAGCTTTCTTT
j_call: TRBJ2-2; d_call: .; clone_size: .; v_call: TRBV19; cdr3_aa: CASSILRGQGNRWNTGELFF; cdr3_nt: TGTGCCAGTAGTATCTTACGGGGGCAGGGCAATCGGTGGAACACCGGGGAGCTGTTTTTT
j_call: TRBJ2-3; d_call: TRBD2; clone_size: .; v_call: TRBV5-1; cdr3_aa: CASSLTREEDTQYF; cdr3_nt: TGCGCCAGCAGCTTGACGCGGGAGGAAGATACGCAGTATTTT
j_call: TRBJ1-6; d_call: .; clone_size: .; v_call: TRBV10-1; cdr3_aa: CASSEHSKNSPLHF; cdr3_nt: TGCGCCAGCAGTGAACACAGCAAAAATTCACCCCTCCACTTT
j_call: TRBJ2-1; d_call: TRBD2; clone_size: once; v_call: TRBV7-3; cdr3_aa: CASSLLETSGRMRNEQFF; cdr3_nt: TGTGCCAGCAGCTTACTAGAGACTAGCGGGAGGATGAGGAATGAGCAGTTCTTC
j_call: TRBJ2-7; d_call: .; clone_size: few; v_call: TRBV4-1; cdr3_aa: CASSQNGHSYEQYF; cdr3_nt: TGCGCCAGCAGCCAGAATGGGCACAGCTACGAGCAGTACTTC
j_call: TRBJ2-2; d_call: TRBD2; clone_size: .; v_call: TRBV11-3; cdr3_aa: CASSLILAGVSGELFF; cdr3_nt: TGTGCCAGCAGCTTAATCTTAGCGGGAGTGTCCGGGGAGCTGTTTTTT
j_call: TRBJ1-5; d_call: .; clone_size: .; v_call: TRBV19; cdr3_aa: CASTLGTVASNQPQHF; cdr3_nt: TGTGCCAGTACCCTTGGGACCGTGGCTAGCAATCAGCCCCAGCATTTT
j_call: TRBJ1-3; d_call: .; clone_size: .; v_call: TRBV30; cdr3_aa: CAWSVSGAGGNTIYF; cdr3_nt: TGTGCCTGGAGTGTAAGCGGGGCTGGGGGAAACACCATATATTTT
j_call: TRBJ1-5; d_call: .; clone_size: few; v_call: TRBV18; cdr3_aa: CASSRPNQPQHF; cdr3_nt: TGTGCCAGCTCTCGCCCCAATCAGCCCCAGCATTTT
j_call: TRBJ2-1; d_call: TRBD2; clone_size: .; v_call: TRBV2; cdr3_aa: CASYQGLAGNEQFF; cdr3_nt: TGTGCCAGCTATCAGGGACTAGCCGGCAATGAGCAGTTCTTC
j_call: TRBJ2-1; d_call: TRBD2; clone_size: .; v_call: TRBV2; cdr3_aa: CASRKTSGDSYNEQFF; cdr3_nt: TGTGCCAGCAGGAAAACTAGCGGGGACTCCTACAATGAGCAGTTCTTC
j_call: TRBJ1-5; d_call: TRBD1; clone_size: .; v_call: TRBV4-1; cdr3_aa: CASSQGGQGYSNQPQHF; cdr3_nt: TGCGCCAGCAGCCAAGGGGGACAGGGTTATAGCAATCAGCCCCAGCATTTT
j_call: TRBJ2-7; d_call: TRBD1; clone_size: .; v_call: TRBV7-3; cdr3_aa: CASSLWGTGGTHEQYF; cdr3_nt: TGTGCCAGCAGCTTATGGGGGACAGGGGGCACCCACGAGCAGTACTTC
j_call: TRBJ2-3; d_call: .; clone_size: .; v_call: TRBV5-4; cdr3_aa: CASSPETGITTYTQYF; cdr3_nt: TGTGCCAGCAGCCCGGAAACCGGGATAACCACGTATACGCAGTATTTT
j_call: TRBJ1-5; d_call: .; clone_size: .; v_call: TRBV29-1; cdr3_aa: CSGFSGQSNQPQHF; cdr3_nt: TGCAGCGGGTTTTCAGGGCAGAGCAATCAGCCCCAGCATTTT
j_call: TRBJ2-7; d_call: .; clone_size: .; v_call: TRBV7-2; cdr3_aa: CASSLIQGHEQYF; cdr3_nt: TGTGCCAGCAGCTTAATCCAGGGCCACGAGCAGTACTTC
j_call: TRBJ1-6; d_call: .; clone_size: .; v_call: TRBV6-1; cdr3_aa: CASSVSGQAGSPLHF; cdr3_nt: TGTGCCAGCAGTGTCTCGGGGCAGGCGGGTTCACCCCTCCACTTT
j_call: TRBJ1-2; d_call: TRBD1; clone_size: .; v_call: TRBV4-1; cdr3_aa: CASSQGTGGSGYGYTF; cdr3_nt: TGCGCCAGCAGCCAGGGTACAGGGGGGTCTGGCTATGGCTACACCTTC
j_call: TRBJ2-1; d_call: TRBD2; clone_size: .; v_call: TRBV2; cdr3_aa: CASRGTSGRGEQFF; cdr3_nt: TGTGCCAGCAGAGGAACTAGCGGGAGAGGTGAGCAGTTCTTC
j_call: TRBJ1-3; d_call: TRBD1; clone_size: once; v_call: TRBV5-4; cdr3_aa: CASSRENRGLASGNTIYF; cdr3_nt: TGTGCCAGCAGCCGAGAAAACAGGGGGCTCGCCTCTGGAAACACCATATATTTT
j_call: TRBJ2-3; d_call: TRBD1; clone_size: once; v_call: TRBV27; cdr3_aa: CASRDREGTDTQYF; cdr3_nt: TGTGCCAGCAGGGACAGGGAAGGGACAGATACGCAGTATTTT
j_call: TRBJ1-1; d_call: .; clone_size: .; v_call: TRBV18; cdr3_aa: CASSPAPNTEAFF; cdr3_nt: TGTGCCAGCTCACCTGCCCCGAACACTGAAGCTTTCTTT
j_call: TRBJ2-1; d_call: .; clone_size: few; v_call: TRBV10-1; cdr3_aa: CASSESVGGKEQFF; cdr3_nt: TGCGCCAGCAGTGAGTCAGTCGGGGGAAAGGAGCAGTTCTTC
j_call: TRBJ1-1; d_call: TRBD1; clone_size: .; v_call: TRBV6-6; cdr3_aa: CASRNPGGTEAFF; cdr3_nt: TGTGCCAGCAGGAACCCAGGGGGCACTGAAGCTTTCTTT
j_call: TRBJ1-2; d_call: .; clone_size: .; v_call: TRBV2; cdr3_aa: CASVQGRQKYGYTF; cdr3_nt: TGTGCCAGTGTTCAAGGGAGACAGAAATATGGCTACACCTTC
j_call: TRBJ1-2; d_call: .; clone_size: .; v_call: TRBV11-2; cdr3_aa: CASSLAVRPYGYTF; cdr3_nt: TGTGCCAGCAGCTTAGCTGTCAGACCCTATGGCTACACCTTC
j_call: TRBJ2-1; d_call: .; clone_size: once; v_call: TRBV4-3; cdr3_aa: CASSQGRRSGAGEQFF; cdr3_nt: TGCGCCAGCAGCCAAGGGCGAAGGTCGGGGGCGGGGGAGCAGTTCTTC
j_call: TRBJ1-5; d_call: .; clone_size: .; v_call: TRBV5-8; cdr3_aa: CASSLVGEYQHF; cdr3_nt: TGTGCCAGCAGCTTGGTAGGAGAATACCAGCATTTT
j_call: TRBJ1-1; d_call: .; clone_size: .; v_call: TRBV19; cdr3_aa: CASRQWREAFF; cdr3_nt: TGTGCCAGCCGCCAGTGGAGAGAAGCTTTCTTT
j_call: TRBJ2-3; d_call: .; clone_size: .; v_call: TRBV9; cdr3_aa: CASSGYGVRGDTQYF; cdr3_nt: TGTGCCAGCAGCGGCTATGGGGTCCGGGGAGATACGCAGTATTTT
j_call: TRBJ2-1; d_call: TRBD1; clone_size: .; v_call: TRBV5-4; cdr3_aa: CASSFRKGTANEQFF; cdr3_nt: TGTGCCAGCAGCTTCAGAAAAGGGACAGCCAATGAGCAGTTCTTC
j_call: TRBJ2-7; d_call: .; clone_size: .; v_call: TRBV7-2; cdr3_aa: CASSLSSTGFSYEQYF; cdr3_nt: TGTGCCAGCAGCTTAAGTTCCACAGGATTCTCCTACGAGCAGTACTTC
j_call: TRBJ2-5; d_call: .; clone_size: .; v_call: TRBV19; cdr3_aa: CASSIHSAETQYF; cdr3_nt: TGTGCCAGTAGTATTCATAGCGCAGAGACCCAGTACTTC